This TCR beta chain originates from a study of blood T cell repertoires in COVID-19 (dated by TCRdb to the early 2020s). In the study overall: Samples from collaborators originated in the United States, Italy and Spain and spanned both the acute and convalescent phases of COVID-19. The material from the prospective study consisted of cDNA or gDNA derived from T cells, B-cell-depleted T cells, or PBMCs. Subjects who had been exposed to COVID-19, were actively infected with it, or had recovered from it provided the deeply sampled blood TCRbeta repertoires that made up the dataset. Samples were obtained from the ongoing ImmuneRACE study (first 160 participants) and from roughly 1,300 subjects provided by 6 global collaborators. Nearly every sample came with metadata listing a de-identified subject ID, COVID-19 status, age in years and sex. A freely available public database, intended as a resource for researchers studying the immune response to SARS-CoV-2, is where the repertoires were released. Where available, HLA class I and class II types were obtained from metadata supplied by the sample provider rather than from assay-based typing. Paper-wide results and their limitations: Clinical and demographic metadata were provided uncurated, with the amount varying by source and participant.

There are 12 amino acids in the CDR3, from cysteine to phenylalanine inclusive. Only CDR3 DNA is held: 36 bases, read in frame from base 1. V is cut back by 2 bases and J by 12 bases, with 3 bases in the junction unmatched. Each collaborating institution followed its own protocols to collect whole blood in K2EDTA tubes. For TCRbeta analysis, collaborators shipped samples in one of three forms: frozen whole blood, isolated PBMCs, or DNA extracted from either of those sample types. The immunoSEQ Assay, a bias-controlled multiplex PCR, was used to amplify TCRbeta CDR3 regions from genomic DNA. The paper's data handling went like this. Within the assay, amplification of reference gene primers was used to estimate how many nucleated cells each sample contained. Sequence reads were collapsed and filtered to measure the absolute abundance of every unique TCRbeta CDR3 rearrangement. For each sample, productive Simpson clonality was calculated as the square root of Simpson's diversity index across productive rearrangements. Imported from immuneACCESS, the table was reduced by TCRdb to in-frame sequences with V and J called. These copies leave out some clones; in studies compared against another copy, an unresolved V gene accounts for under half, and the cause of the remainder is not known. V and J calls plus clone size are reproduced from that table; the DNA served to infer D and trimming. The sample profile shows more than 55,000 clones; around 70% of them were found once. About 14% of the sample goes to the ten largest clones.

In its sample, this clone was seen once. No cognate antigen has been identified for it. Base qualities are not at hand, and no much larger clone is one base apart. The TCR originated in a woman in her 70s with acute or convalescent COVID-19. The V and J genes are TRBV12-3 or TRBV12-4 and TRBJ1-3, and 8 junctional nucleotides match TRBD1. The sample taken for sequencing was peripheral blood. This receptor carries the CDR3 CASSLRTGSIYF. DNA sequence: TGTGCCAGCAGTTTAAGGACAGGGAGCATATATTTT.